Presented here are 23 T cell receptor beta chains from one specimen sequenced in a study of shared clonotypes between healthy human individuals. This table comes from immunoSEQ multiplex PCR, and its TCRdb copy is limited to in-frame clones, with some not included. This repertoire shows millions of clones, over 85% found once; its top ten account for more than 0.95%. Naive CD8 cells, CD45RO-negative and positively selected for CCR7, excluded terminally differentiated effector memory CD45RA+ cells. Sequencing was done on a sample of naive CD8+ T cells sorted from blood. The receptors originated from a man between 18 and 29 years old in good health.

This chain links TRBV4-3 with TRBJ2-7, with TRBD2 matching over 11 bases. V gave up 4 bases and J gave up 5 bases; unmatched junction bases: 7. Germline V gene sequence: CDR1 LGHNA, CDR2 YSLEER. The CDR3 is 15 amino acids. The CDR3 region is CASSRTLAGEDEQYF. For the CDR3, the DNA is TGCGCCAGCAGCCGAACACTAGCGGGAGAGGACGAGCAGTACTTC.

This clone has just one count. The CDR3 sequence is CASSSAGHGDNTGELFF. As DNA, the CDR3 is TGTGCCAGCAGCTCCGCGGGGCACGGGGATAACACCGGGGAGCTGTTTTTT. V gene TRBV7-9 combines with J gene TRBJ2-2; possibly TRBD2 for D (6 bases). From germline, CDR1 is SEHNR and CDR2 FQNEAQ (reference sequence). CDR3 length: 17 residues. V gave up 4 bases and J gave up 2 bases, with 17 bases separating them.

This clone appeared a single time. The rearrangement links TRBV5-6 to TRBJ1-2, with D maybe TRBD1 (6 bases). The CDR3 runs to 14 residues. Deletions cut 3 bases from V and 3 bases from J, with 12 bases between. Per germline, CDR1 SGHDT and CDR2 YYEEEE. CDR3 protein: CASSSAGVDYGYTF. In DNA form, the CDR3 reads TGTGCCAGCAGCTCGGCAGGGGTCGACTATGGCTACACCTTC.

This clone was detected only once. V gene TRBV6-1 combines with J gene TRBJ1-1, with 7 bases matching TRBD1. V was clipped by 5 bases and J by 1 base; unmatched bases: 4. The CDR3 has 14 residues. CDR1 and CDR2 from the germline V gene are MNHNS and SASEGT. The CDR3 nucleotides are TGTGCCAGCAGTCTGTGGACAGGGAACACTGAAGCTTTCTTT. Residues: CASSLWTGNTEAFF.

The J gene is TRBJ2-1, the V gene TRBV19; the D is unclear. V lost 3 bases to trimming and J lost 10 bases, with 16 bases between them. CDR1 and CDR2 from the germline V gene are LNHDA and SQIVND (reference sequence). The CDR3 contains 14 residues. The CDR3 nucleotides read TGTGCCAGTAGTATCGGCTACCCTACTTTGGAGCAGTTCTTC. Its translation: CASSIGYPTLEQFF.

CDR3 sequence: CSVLWSRSNEQFF. Written as DNA, the CDR3 is TGCAGCGTGCTATGGAGTAGGAGCAATGAGCAGTTCTTC. V gene TRBV29-1 combines with J gene TRBJ2-1; D gene ambiguous. This CDR3 is built from 13 residues. V dropped 6 bases and J dropped 6 bases, with 15 bases sitting between them. Per germline, CDR1 SQVTM and CDR2 ANQGSEA.

This chain links TRBV5-5 with TRBJ2-7; 9 bases align to TRBD2. Trimming removed 0 bases from V and 3 bases from J; junction bases left unmatched: 13. From germline, CDR1 is SGHKS and CDR2 YYEKEE (reference sequence). The length of the CDR3 is 18 residues. The CDR3 reads CASSLDPSGDNPLYEQYF. The CDR3 region has the DNA TGTGCCAGCAGCTTGGACCCTAGCGGGGATAACCCGCTCTACGAGCAGTACTTC.

This clone appeared a single time. This same CDR3 is encoded by further DNA sequences in the sample. The chain couples TRBV7-9 to TRBJ2-2; D is perhaps TRBD1 or TRBD2 (5 bases each). This CDR3 has 13 residues. CDR1 and CDR2 (germline): SEHNR, FQNEAQ (reference sequence). V lost 5 bases, J lost 4 bases, and 8 bases lay in between. CDR3 sequence reads: CASSLRGTGELFF. CDR3 sequence (DNA): TGTGCCAGCAGCCTGAGGGGCACCGGGGAGCTGTTTTTT. The whole variable domain, filled in from reference TRBV7-9 and TRBJ2-2, reads DTGVSQNPRHKITKRGQNVTFRCDPISEHNRLYWYRQTLGQGPEFLTYFQNEAQLEKSRLLSDRFSAERPKGSFSTLEIQRTEQGDSAMYLCASSLRGTGELFFGEGSRLTVL.

J is TRBJ2-2 and V is TRBV9, with D uncertain. This CDR3 region has 14 residues. Trimming cost V 2 bases and J 4 bases, with 9 bases left between them. Germline V gene lookup returns CDR1 SGDLS and CDR2 YYNGEE. The CDR3 loop is CASSVLRGTGELFF. In DNA, the CDR3 is TGTGCCAGCAGCGTCCTACGAGGCACCGGGGAGCTGTTTTTT. Full variable domain (outside the CDR3, taken from reference TRBV9 and TRBJ2-2): DSGVTQTPKHLITATGQRVTLRCSPRSGDLSVYWYQQSLDQGLQFLIQYYNGEERAKGNILERFSAQQFPDLHSELNLSSLELGDSALYFCASSVLRGTGELFFGEGSRLTVL.

This clone was seen a single time. V gene TRBV6-5 combines with J gene TRBJ2-7; 7 bases are shared with TRBD2. V shed 6 bases and J 3 bases; nucleotides not matched to a gene: 11. Germline-derived CDR1 and CDR2 are MNHEY and SVGAGI. The CDR3 totals 15 residues. CDR3 sequence: CASSPLGGVLYEQYF. CDR3 coding DNA: TGTGCCAGCAGCCCTCTGGGGGGGGTGCTCTACGAGCAGTACTTC.

The V and J genes are TRBV4-1 and TRBJ1-2; D is unclear. Germline CDR1 MGHRA, CDR2 YSYEKL. V dropped 0 bases and J dropped 5 bases, with 7 bases sitting between them. The CDR3 length is 13 residues. CDR3 in DNA: TGCGCCAGCAGCCAAGATGCCCTGTATGGCTACACCTTC. This codes for CASSQDALYGYTF.

In its sample, this clone was seen once. The CDR3 sequence is CASSMTSGSYNEQFF. The CDR3 DNA is TGTGCCAGCAGCATGACTAGCGGGAGCTACAATGAGCAGTTCTTC. V gene TRBV7-6 combines with J gene TRBJ2-1, with TRBD2 matching over 12 bases. The length of the CDR3 is 15 residues. Germline V gene sequence: CDR1 SGHVS, CDR2 FNYEAQ. V trimming: 5 bases; J trimming: 3 bases; junction bases outside the gene matches: 2.

For the CDR3, the DNA is TGTGCCAGTAGTATATCCCTTCTAGCGGGGGCCTACAATGAGCAGTTCTTC. This translates into CASSISLLAGAYNEQFF. This chain uses TRBV19 with TRBJ2-1; 10 nucleotides align to TRBD2. The CDR3 is 17 residues long. V was clipped by 2 bases and J by 2 bases; unmatched bases: 6. Germline CDR1 reads LNHDA; CDR2 reads SQIVND (reference sequence).

The V and J genes are TRBV9 and TRBJ2-3, with TRBD1 as a possible D gene (5 bases). V dropped 3 bases and J dropped 0 bases, with 14 bases sitting between them. Looked up from germline, CDR1 is SGDLS and CDR2 is YYNGEE. The CDR3 extends over 16 amino acids. Here the CDR3 reads CASSAWGGTSTDTQYF. The CDR3 nucleotides read TGTGCCAGCAGCGCTTGGGGCGGTACTAGCACAGATACGCAGTATTTT.

V and J are TRBV27 and TRBJ2-7; TRBD1 aligns across 11 bases. This CDR3 contains 14 residues. CDR1 and CDR2 (germline): MNHEY, SMNVEV (reference sequence). The V gene end was trimmed by 5 bases and the J gene end by 8 bases; junction bases not matched to a gene: 8. The CDR3 here is CASSPGTGGIQQYF. DNA for the CDR3: TGTGCCAGCAGTCCCGGGACAGGGGGGATTCAGCAGTACTTC.

The sample holds one count of this clone. This specimen includes other DNA sequences encoding the same CDR3. As DNA, the CDR3 is TGTGCCAGCAGTCCCGGGACACTCGGAGAGACCCAGTACTTC. It translates to CASSPGTLGETQYF. The V call is TRBV27, the J call TRBJ2-5, with D perhaps matching TRBD1 (6 bases). Germline V gives CDR1 MNHEY, CDR2 SMNVEV (reference sequence). Trimming removed 5 bases at V and 4 bases at J, with 14 bases between. The CDR3 contains 14 residues.

The chain uses TRBV4-1 and TRBJ2-7; D assignment may be TRBD1 or TRBD2 (5 bases each). V lost 8 bases to trimming and J lost 0 bases, with 14 bases between them. The CDR3 is 14 amino acids. Germline V gene lookup returns CDR1 MGHRA and CDR2 YSYEKL. CDR3 sequence reads: CASRDLPGSYEQYF. CDR3 in DNA: TGCGCCAGCCGGGACCTCCCGGGCTCCTACGAGCAGTACTTC.

To note about this clone: Distinct nucleotide sequences in the sample also encode this CDR3. This sequence joins TRBV9 and TRBJ2-5; D possibly corresponds to TRBD1 (5 bases). With 0 bases removed from V and 5 bases from J, the gap between germline ends came to 5 bases. Germline CDR1 and CDR2: SGDLS and YYNGEE. The length of the CDR3 is 12 residues. Here the CDR3 DNA reads TGTGCCAGCAGCGTAGAGGGGGAGACCCAGTACTTC. Amino acids: CASSVEGETQYF.

V gene TRBV5-1 combines with J gene TRBJ1-4; 7 bases agree with TRBD1. The germline V gene encodes CDR1 SGHRS and CDR2 YFSETQ. V was clipped by 1 base and J by 5 bases; unmatched bases: 11. This CDR3 is 17 amino acids long. The CDR3 DNA reads as TGCGCCAGCAGCTTGCATAGGGGGCTGGCCCCGAATGAAAAACTGTTTTTT. Translating gives CASSLHRGLAPNEKLFF.

The rearrangement joins TRBV4-1 to TRBJ2-7; a possible D gene is TRBD1 (6 bases). The CDR3 sequence is 15 residues long. In germline, CDR1 is MGHRA, CDR2 YSYEKL. The V end was cut by 4 bases, the J end by 0 bases, with 13 bases between. The CDR3 DNA reads TGCGCCAGCAGCCTTTTGACAGGTTTCTCCTACGAGCAGTACTTC. Translating it yields CASSLLTGFSYEQYF.

Points on this clone: Other DNA sequences within the sample encode an identical CDR3. V is TRBV7-9 and J is TRBJ2-7; D is uncertain. There are 13 residues in the CDR3. V was trimmed by 1 base and J by 3 bases, leaving 7 bases between them. Germline values: CDR1 SEHNR, CDR2 FQNEAQ (reference sequence). For the CDR3, the DNA is TGTGCCAGCAGCTTAGGGGTGAGCTACGAGCAGTACTTC. Its translation is CASSLGVSYEQYF.

This clone was counted only a few times. The gene calls are TRBV30 and TRBJ2-3, with D hard to call. CDR3 size: 12 residues. The V gene lost 0 bases and the J gene lost 4 bases, with 5 bases spanning the gap. Per germline, CDR1 GTSNPN and CDR2 SVGIG (reference sequence). Here the CDR3 reads CAWSVVSDTQYF. CDR3 coding DNA: TGTGCCTGGAGTGTAGTGTCAGATACGCAGTATTTT.

The chain joins TRBV28 to TRBJ1-4, with no clear D. Germline V gene data show CDR1 as MDHEN and CDR2 as SYDVKM. The V gene lost 2 bases and the J gene lost 8 bases, with 12 bases spanning the gap. The length of the CDR3 is 14 residues. The CDR3 DNA is TGTGCCAGCAGTTTAATTTCGGTAGGGGAAAAACTGTTTTTT. Its protein is CASSLISVGEKLFF.